One and the same sample provided the 25 T cell receptor beta chains below, sequenced in a study of shared clonotypes between healthy human individuals. Assay: immunoSEQ multiplex PCR; the TCRdb copy retains only in-frame clones and omits some. This sample has about 1.5 million clones, with under 99% found just once. Sequenced input: naive CD4+ T cells sorted from blood. As for subset: CD45RA+ positively selected. All receptors derive from a man aged 25 to 45 in good health.

J is TRBJ2-3 and V is TRBV9, with TRBD2 matching over 13 bases. This CDR3 comprises 16 residues. Losses at the gene ends were 3 bases for V and 3 bases for J; bases not matched to a gene: 4. Germline V gene data show CDR1 as SGDLS and CDR2 as YYNGEE. The CDR3 DNA reads as TGTGCCAGCAGCGGATTACTAGCGGGGGGGACAGATACGCAGTATTTT. Encoded protein: CASSGLLAGGTDTQYF.

The chain joins TRBV5-8 to TRBJ2-7, with D possibly matching TRBD1 (5 bases). V was cut by 1 base and J by 9 bases, with 11 bases left in between. The CDR3 extends over 12 amino acids. The germline gives CDR1 SGHTS, CDR2 YDEGEE. CDR3 in DNA: TGTGCCAGCAGCTTGCCGATAAGGGGGCAGTACTTC. Its translation: CASSLPIRGQYF.

This chain joins TRBV6-5 and TRBJ1-5, with D possibly TRBD1 on 6 matching bases. This CDR3 has 14 amino acids. CDR1 and CDR2 (germline): MNHEY, SVGAGI. V lost 0 bases and J lost 5, with 8 bases in between. The CDR3 loop reads CASSYSKGDQPQHF. In DNA form, the CDR3 reads TGTGCCAGCAGTTACTCGAAGGGGGATCAGCCCCAGCATTTT.

The rearrangement links TRBV28 to TRBJ2-7; 8 bases line up with TRBD1. Germline trimming cut 4 bases from V and 6 bases from J; bases unmatched to any gene: 11. Germline V gene sequence: CDR1 MDHEN, CDR2 SYDVKM. This CDR3 has 15 amino acids. This CDR3 reads CASSSYAGGLPEQYF. For the CDR3, the DNA is TGTGCCAGCAGTTCTTACGCAGGGGGCCTTCCCGAGCAGTACTTC.

This chain joins TRBV7-9 and TRBJ2-5, with 9 positions matching TRBD2. Germline loops: CDR1 SEHNR, CDR2 FQNEAQ (reference sequence). The CDR3 consists of 14 residues. The J segment lost 7 bases and the V segment lost 3 bases, leaving 6 bases of the junction unmatched. The CDR3 sequence is CASSFSGSGVTQYF. CDR3 DNA sequence: TGTGCCAGCAGCTTTAGCGGGAGCGGTGTGACCCAGTACTTC.

This sequence joins TRBV14 and TRBJ2-6; 9 nucleotides match TRBD1. Per the germline V gene, CDR1 is SGHDN and CDR2 is FVKESK. The CDR3 extends over 17 amino acids. After removal of 3 bases from V and 0 bases from J, the junction contained 3 bases not matched to a gene. The CDR3 bases are TGTGCCAGCAGCCAGGGACAGGGAAACTCTGGGGCCAACGTCCTGACTTTC. Amino acid sequence: CASSQGQGNSGANVLTF.

This chain joins TRBV25-1 and TRBJ1-1; D possibly corresponds to TRBD1 (5 bases). The CDR3 loop spans 15 amino acids. Per germline, CDR1 MGHDK and CDR2 SYGVNS. V shed 7 bases and J shed 5 bases, with 20 bases lying between them. The CDR3 region is CASTGRLGGWTEAFF. The CDR3 nucleotides read TGTGCCAGCACCGGCAGATTGGGGGGTTGGACTGAAGCTTTCTTT.

This sequence joins TRBV7-9 and TRBJ1-5; D uncertain. Trimming stripped 3 bases from V and 0 bases from J, with 6 bases between. Germline V gene data show CDR1 as SEHNR and CDR2 as FQNEAQ (reference sequence). The length of the CDR3 is 14 residues. CDR3 DNA: TGTGCCAGCAGCTTCGGACTTAGCAATCAGCCCCAGCATTTT. Encoded protein: CASSFGLSNQPQHF.

The chain is built from TRBV6-5 and TRBJ2-7; either TRBD1 or TRBD2 may fit D (6 bases each). Germline V CDR1 and CDR2: MNHEY, SVGAGI. This CDR3 has 12 residues. The V and J ends lost 7 bases and 4 bases respectively, with 11 bases between them. In nucleotides, the CDR3 is TGTGCCAGCAAGGGGGGTGGTTACGAGCAGTACTTC. Translated, it gives CASKGGGYEQYF.

The chain has TRBV5-4 and TRBJ2-7; perhaps TRBD1 as D (5 bases). Germline V gives CDR1 SGHNT, CDR2 YYREEE (reference sequence). V lost 4 bases and J 2 bases, leaving 10 bases between the germline ends. This CDR3 is 13 amino acids long. DNA of the CDR3: TGTGCCAGCAGCCCGGGCAGGGCCTACGAGCAGTACTTC. This translates into CASSPGRAYEQYF.

J is TRBJ2-7 and V is TRBV29-1; 7 nucleotides agree with TRBD2. V lost 5 bases, J lost 3 bases, and 4 bases stayed unmatched. The germline V gene encodes CDR1 SQVTM and CDR2 ANQGSEA. The CDR3 totals 12 residues. This CDR3 is CSVMRESYEQYF. Here the CDR3 DNA reads TGCAGCGTTATGCGGGAGAGCTACGAGCAGTACTTC.

The chain links TRBV9 to TRBJ2-7, with unresolved D. The V gene's germline CDR1 is SGDLS and CDR2 YYNGEE. Trimming took off 0 bases at V and 1 base at J, with 14 bases between the two ends. The CDR3 sequence is 16 residues long. Written as DNA, the CDR3 is TGTGCCAGCAGCGTAGGGGCAGCGTCGGGTTCCTACGAGCAGTACTTC. Translating gives CASSVGAASGSYEQYF.

The chain carries TRBV29-1 and TRBJ2-3; TRBD1 agrees at 7 bases. CDR3 length equals 16 residues. The ends lost 6 bases at V and 2 bases at J; junction bases unmatched: 14. Germline V gene sequence: CDR1 SQVTM, CDR2 ANQGSEA. This CDR3 reads CSVQGDRQGPTDTQYF. The CDR3 DNA follows: TGCAGCGTCCAGGGGGATCGACAGGGACCCACAGATACGCAGTATTTT.

The V call is TRBV5-6, the J call TRBJ2-1; D possibly matches TRBD1 or TRBD2 (5 bases each). This CDR3 contains 15 residues. Trimming removed 0 bases from V and 6 bases from J, with 13 bases in between. In germline, CDR1 is SGHDT, CDR2 YYEEEE. CDR3 bases: TGTGCCAGCAGCTTGGAAAGATTGGGACGCAATGAGCAGTTCTTC. Protein sequence: CASSLERLGRNEQFF. Filled out from reference TRBV5-6 and TRBJ2-1, the complete variable domain reads DAGVTQSPTHLIKTRGQQVTLRCSPKSGHDTVSWYQQALGQGPQFIFQYYEEEERQRGNFPDRFSGHQFPNYSSELNVNALLLGDSALYLCASSLERLGRNEQFFGPGTRLTVL.

Points on this clone: The same CDR3 arises from other DNA sequences in this sample as well. The chain employs TRBV5-1 and TRBJ2-7; 9 bases are shared with TRBD1. Trimming took 0 bases from V and 2 from J; bases not matched to a gene: 3. CDR3 length: 15 amino acids. Germline loops: CDR1 SGHRS, CDR2 YFSETQ. CDR3 DNA sequence: TGCGCCAGCAGCTTGGTAGGGACAGGGACCTACGAGCAGTACTTC. Translation: CASSLVGTGTYEQYF. The full variable domain, completed using reference TRBV5-1 and TRBJ2-7, is KAGVTQTPRYLIKTRGQQVTLSCSPISGHRSVSWYQQTPGQGLQFLFEYFSETQRNKGNFPGRFSGRQFSNSRSEMNVSTLELGDSALYLCASSLVGTGTYEQYFGPGTRLTVT.

This chain uses TRBV5-1 with TRBJ2-7; 7 bases map to TRBD1. CDR1 SGHRS and CDR2 YFSETQ come from the germline V gene. The CDR3 runs to 14 residues. The V and J ends lost 1 base and 4 bases, in that order; junction bases with no gene match: 5. Written as DNA, the CDR3 is TGCGCCAGCAGCTTGTTCCAGGGGGATTACGAGCAGTACTTC. It encodes CASSLFQGDYEQYF.

J is TRBJ2-5 and V is TRBV28; no clear D. V was clipped by 8 bases and J by 2 bases, with 12 bases between them. CDR1 MDHEN and CDR2 SYDVKM come from the germline V gene. CDR3 size: 13 residues. The CDR3 DNA reads TGTGCCAGCCTTGATATGATGCAAGAGACCCAGTACTTC. Translated: CASLDMMQETQYF.

The V and J genes are TRBV7-6 and TRBJ1-2, with 7 bases fitting TRBD1. The J segment lost 2 bases and the V segment lost 5 bases, leaving 8 bases of the junction unmatched. The CDR3 spans 15 residues. Germline V CDR1 and CDR2: SGHVS, FNYEAQ. Here the CDR3 reads CASSPRTGSNYGYTF. The DNA of the CDR3 is TGTGCCAGCAGCCCTAGGACAGGATCCAACTATGGCTACACCTTC. Complete variable domain (other parts from reference TRBV7-6 and TRBJ1-2): GAGVSQSPRYKVTKRGQDVALRCDPISGHVSLYWYRQALGQGPEFLTYFNYEAQQDKSGLPNDRFSAERPEGSISTLTIQRTEQRDSAMYRCASSPRTGSNYGYTFGSGTRLTVV.

Details on this clone: Within the sample, other DNA sequences also encode this same CDR3. This CDR3 reads CASSPPGLGDYGYTF. The CDR3 DNA reads TGTGCCAGCTCACCACCGGGATTAGGGGACTATGGCTACACCTTC. This rearrangement joins TRBV18 to TRBJ1-2; a possible D gene is TRBD1 (5 bases). Germline V gene data show CDR1 as KGHSH and CDR2 as LQKENI. The CDR3 runs to 15 residues. V gave up 0 bases and J gave up 3 bases, with 11 bases separating them.

For the CDR3, the DNA is TGTGCCAGCAGTTCGGGACTAGCGATCTCCACAGATACGCAGTATTTT. Residues: CASSSGLAISTDTQYF. This sequence joins TRBV28 and TRBJ2-3; TRBD2 agrees at 10 bases. The trim removed 4 bases at V and 2 bases at J, leaving 6 bases unmatched. Germline V CDR1 and CDR2: MDHEN, SYDVKM. CDR3 length: 16 amino acids.

CDR3 region: CASSLLGASWNEQFF. In nucleotides, the CDR3 is TGTGCCAGCAGTTTATTAGGGGCCAGCTGGAATGAGCAGTTCTTC. The chain joins TRBV28 to TRBJ2-1, with TRBD1 as a possible D gene (5 bases). Trimming removed 1 base from V and 7 bases from J, with 14 bases in between. The CDR3 contains 15 residues. Germline V gene lookup returns CDR1 MDHEN and CDR2 SYDVKM.

This chain links TRBV6-1 with TRBJ2-3; TRBD2 matches 8 bases. Germline trimming cut 4 bases from V and 2 bases from J; bases unmatched to any gene: 17. The CDR3 loop spans 19 amino acids. Germline CDR1 reads MNHNS; CDR2 reads SASEGT. CDR3 sequence: CASSAPHVNEREFTDTQYF. The CDR3 DNA follows: TGTGCCAGCAGTGCGCCCCACGTAAACGAGCGGGAGTTCACAGATACGCAGTATTTT.

CDR3 nucleotides: TGTGCCAGTAGCCGGACAGGGGGTAACACAGATACGCAGTATTTT. Translation: CASSRTGGNTDTQYF. The chain has TRBV19 and TRBJ2-3; 10 bases agree with TRBD1. J lost 2 bases, V lost 6 bases, and 5 bases had no gene match. CDR1 is LNHDA, CDR2 SQIVND, per germline (reference sequence). CDR3 length: 15 amino acids.

The V call is TRBV7-2, the J call TRBJ2-2; D might be TRBD1 or TRBD2, each matching 5 bases. The CDR3 has 14 amino acids. V was trimmed by 5 bases and J by 6 bases, leaving 13 bases between them. Germline CDR1 is SGHTA and CDR2 is FQGNSA. CDR3 DNA: TGTGCCAGCAGCCCTAAAACGGGACCCGGGGAGCTGTTTTTT. Amino acid sequence: CASSPKTGPGELFF.

This clone was seen only once. The chain carries TRBV5-4 and TRBJ2-1; 7 positions match TRBD1. Germline V gene lookup returns CDR1 SGHNT and CDR2 YYREEE (reference sequence). V gave up 4 bases and J gave up 2 bases; unmatched junction bases: 6. This CDR3 comprises 15 residues. CDR3 amino acids: CASSTRQGTYNEQFF. The CDR3 nucleotides read TGTGCCAGCAGCACCCGACAGGGCACCTACAATGAGCAGTTCTTC.